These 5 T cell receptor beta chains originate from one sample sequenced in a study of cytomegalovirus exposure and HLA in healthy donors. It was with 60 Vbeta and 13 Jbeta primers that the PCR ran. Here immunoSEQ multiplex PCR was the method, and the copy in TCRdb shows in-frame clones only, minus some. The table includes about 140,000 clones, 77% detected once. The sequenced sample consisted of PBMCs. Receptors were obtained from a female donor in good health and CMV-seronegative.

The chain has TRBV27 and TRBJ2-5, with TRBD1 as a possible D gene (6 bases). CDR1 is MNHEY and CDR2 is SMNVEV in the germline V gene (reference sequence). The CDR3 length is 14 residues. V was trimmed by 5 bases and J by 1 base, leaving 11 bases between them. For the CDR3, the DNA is TGTGCCAGCAGTAATTGGGGGCCCCAAGAGACCCAGTACTTC. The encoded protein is CASSNWGPQETQYF.

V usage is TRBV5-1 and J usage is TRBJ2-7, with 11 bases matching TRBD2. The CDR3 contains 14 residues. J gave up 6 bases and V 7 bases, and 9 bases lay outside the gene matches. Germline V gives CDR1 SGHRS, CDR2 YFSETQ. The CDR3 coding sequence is TGCGCCAGCTCCCTAGCGGGGGGAGGACGCGAGCAGTACTTC. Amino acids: CASSLAGGGREQYF.

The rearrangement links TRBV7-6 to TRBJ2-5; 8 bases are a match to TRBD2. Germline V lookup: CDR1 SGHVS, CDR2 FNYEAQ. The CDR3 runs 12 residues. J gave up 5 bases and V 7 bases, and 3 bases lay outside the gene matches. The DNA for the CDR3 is TGTGCCAGCACCCCGGGGGGGGAGACCCAGTACTTC. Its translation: CASTPGGETQYF. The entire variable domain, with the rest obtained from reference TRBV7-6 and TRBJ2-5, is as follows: GAGVSQSPRYKVTKRGQDVALRCDPISGHVSLYWYRQALGQGPEFLTYFNYEAQQDKSGLPNDRFSAERPEGSISTLTIQRTEQRDSAMYRCASTPGGETQYFGPGTRLLVL.

The CDR3 bases are TGTGCCGGGGGACTGGGGGTCTACGAGCAGTACTTC. It codes for CAGGLGVYEQYF. V is TRBV30 and J is TRBJ2-7; the D gene is possibly TRBD2 (6 bases). Trimming pared 8 bases from V and 3 bases from J, leaving 14 bases between. Germline CDR1 GTSNPN, CDR2 SVGIG (reference sequence). CDR3 length equals 12 residues.

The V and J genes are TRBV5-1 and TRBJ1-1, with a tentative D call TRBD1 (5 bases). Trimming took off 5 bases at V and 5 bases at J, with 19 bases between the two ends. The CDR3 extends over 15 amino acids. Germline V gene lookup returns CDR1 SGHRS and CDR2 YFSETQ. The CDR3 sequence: CASRRGYGRGTEAFF. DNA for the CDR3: TGCGCCAGCAGGAGAGGCTACGGGAGGGGAACTGAAGCTTTCTTT.